The rows below give T cell receptor beta chains drawn from one sample of a study of blood T cell repertoires in COVID-19. Generated by immunoSEQ multiplex PCR, the TCRdb table keeps only in-frame clones and is missing some. In the table there are about 140,000 clones, roughly 83% of which are singletons. The sequenced sample was PBMCs or T cells enriched from blood (not recorded which). The receptor source for this set is a man in his 70s who had been exposed to COVID-19. Each CDR3 is given with its conserved first and last residue. A D gene is named only where the DNA matches it firmly. Size is omitted from some rows. Given values are once, few, many or a class for expanded clones.

16	TRBD2	.	TRBV28	TRBJ2-1	CASAIAGTSGTRRLFF	TGTGCCAGCGCGATCGCCGGGACTAGCGGGACAAGACGGCTGTTCTTC
15	TRBD2	.	TRBV6-6	TRBJ2-7	CASSLGEAGDYEQYF	TGTGCCAGCAGCCTGGGGGAAGCGGGGGACTACGAGCAGTACTTC
14	TRBD2	.	TRBV19	TRBJ2-1	CASSNPSPSGEQFF	TGTGCCAGTAGTAACCCCTCCCCTAGCGGCGAGCAGTTCTTC
17	.	few	TRBV19	TRBJ1-6	CASTAGWSVGFGSPLHF	TGTGCCAGTACCGCGGGATGGTCAGTCGGGTTCGGTTCACCCCTCCACTTT
15	.	.	TRBV2	TRBJ1-4	CASLILGVANEKLFF	TGTGCCAGTTTAATCCTAGGGGTGGCTAATGAAAAACTGTTTTTT
12	.	.	TRBV11-3	TRBJ2-1	CASSSQGGEQFF	TGTGCCAGCAGCTCCCAGGGTGGTGAGCAGTTCTTC
13	.	.	TRBV25-1	TRBJ2-2	CAIQGRGTGELFF	TGTGCCATCCAGGGCAGGGGCACCGGGGAGCTGTTTTTT
16	.	.	TRBV28	TRBJ1-5	CASSFQGLYSNQPQHF	TGTGCCAGCAGTTTTCAGGGCCTCTATAGCAATCAGCCCCAGCATTTT
15	TRBD1	.	TRBV7-9	TRBJ1-2	CASSLAKGAYYGYTF	TGTGCCAGCAGCTTAGCCAAGGGGGCCTACTATGGCTACACCTTC
14	.	few	TRBV21-1	TRBJ1-6	CASSKGQGNSPLHF	TGTGCCAGCAGCAAGGGACAGGGGAATTCACCCCTCCACTTT
13	TRBD1	.	TRBV27	TRBJ2-2	CASRRTGTGELFF	TGTGCCAGCAGAAGGACAGGTACCGGGGAGCTGTTTTTT
17	TRBD1	.	TRBV19	TRBJ2-3	CASSARLGQGETDTQYF	TGTGCCAGTAGTGCTCGCCTAGGACAGGGTGAGACAGATACGCAGTATTTT
13	.	once	TRBV5-1	TRBJ1-1	CASSLGAGTEAFF	TGCGCCAGCAGCTTGGGGGCTGGGACTGAAGCTTTCTTT
15	.	.	TRBV5-4	TRBJ1-2	CASSRDSTANYGYTF	TGTGCCAGCAGCAGAGACAGTACTGCTAACTATGGCTACACCTTC
11	.	.	TRBV29-1	TRBJ1-2	CSVDPNYGYTF	TGCAGCGTTGATCCAAACTATGGCTACACCTTC
14	.	.	TRBV4-3	TRBJ1-1	CASSQDEKNTEAFF	TGCGCCAGCAGCCAAGATGAGAAAAACACTGAAGCTTTCTTT
14	TRBD1	few	TRBV2	TRBJ2-7	CASSYGTGGAEQYF	TGTGCCAGCAGCTACGGGACAGGGGGCGCCGAGCAGTACTTC
14	.	.	TRBV28	TRBJ2-1	CASRATSSYNEQFF	TGTGCCAGCAGGGCGACAAGCTCCTACAATGAGCAGTTCTTC
16	.	.	TRBV5-1	TRBJ2-1	CASSLDQGEVYNEQFF	TGCGCCAGCAGCTTGGATCAGGGTGAGGTTTACAATGAGCAGTTCTTC
11	.	.	TRBV20-1	TRBJ2-3	CSAQTGDTQYF	TGCAGTGCGCAGACAGGAGATACGCAGTATTTT
16	.	.	TRBV15	TRBJ1-1	CATSRLGAVMNTEAFF	TGTGCCACCAGCAGACTAGGGGCGGTCATGAACACTGAAGCTTTCTTT
16	.	once	TRBV5-6	TRBJ1-2	CASSLSPSTGNYGYTF	TGTGCCAGCAGCCTCTCACCTTCCACTGGTAACTATGGCTACACCTTC
17	TRBD1	.	TRBV3-1/TRBV3-2	TRBJ2-7	CASSQARGQGLSYEQYF	TGTGCCAGCAGCCAAGCCCGGGGACAGGGGCTCTCCTACGAGCAGTACTTC
17	.	.	TRBV18	TRBJ2-5	CASSPLRSGGREETQYF	TGTGCCAGCTCACCACTAAGGTCAGGGGGGCGAGAAGAGACCCAGTACTTC
19	TRBD2	.	TRBV7-9	TRBJ2-1	CASSTSGWRGDQLYNEQFF	TGTGCCAGCAGCACTAGCGGATGGCGGGGGGATCAATTATACAATGAGCAGTTCTTC
16	TRBD1	.	TRBV29-1	TRBJ2-3	CSVERPTGGSADTQYF	TGCAGCGTTGAACGGCCCACAGGGGGGTCGGCAGATACGCAGTATTTT
13	.	.	TRBV27	TRBJ2-1	CASSLAGANEQFF	TGTGCCAGCAGTTTAGCAGGGGCCAATGAGCAGTTCTTC
15	.	.	TRBV11-2	TRBJ2-5	CASSFRTPNQETQYF	TGTGCCAGCAGCTTCCGGACACCTAACCAAGAGACCCAGTACTTC
14	.	.	TRBV15	TRBJ1-5	CATSPQRPQGPQHF	TGTGCCACCAGCCCCCAGCGGCCGCAAGGGCCCCAGCATTTT
16	TRBD1	.	TRBV6-5	TRBJ1-1	CASSYPGPGGSTEAFF	TGTGCCAGCAGTTACCCCGGGCCAGGGGGTTCCACTGAAGCTTTCTTT
13	.	.	TRBV27	TRBJ2-7	CASSIDRTYEQYF	TGTGCCAGCAGTATCGACAGGACCTACGAGCAGTACTTC
14	.	.	TRBV5-1	TRBJ1-2	CASSLSPPGHGYTF	TGCGCCAGCAGCTTAAGTCCTCCTGGGCACGGCTACACCTTC
13	TRBD1	.	TRBV7-7	TRBJ1-5	CASSLDRDQPQHF	TGTGCCAGCAGCCTAGACAGGGACCAGCCCCAGCATTTT
14	TRBD2	.	TRBV3-1/TRBV3-2	TRBJ2-5	CASSQVNSGATQYF	TGTGCCAGCAGCCAAGTAAATAGCGGGGCCACCCAGTACTTC
13	.	once	TRBV12-3/TRBV12-4	TRBJ1-1	CASSFSEDTEAFF	TGTGCCAGCAGTTTTTCTGAGGACACTGAAGCTTTCTTT
12	.	.	TRBV28	TRBJ2-7	CASSSTAGEQYF	TGTGCCAGCAGTTCGACAGCAGGCGAGCAGTACTTC
15	TRBD2	.	TRBV3-1/TRBV3-2	TRBJ2-1	CASSQGPGGRNEQFF	TGTGCCAGCAGCCAGGGGCCTGGCGGGAGAAATGAGCAGTTCTTC
17	TRBD2	.	TRBV9	TRBJ2-3	CASSVVPSGGGTDTQYF	TGTGCCAGCAGCGTAGTGCCTAGCGGGGGTGGCACAGATACGCAGTATTTT
14	.	.	TRBV19	TRBJ1-2	CASSMGRANYGYTF	TGTGCCAGTAGTATGGGCAGGGCCAACTATGGCTACACCTTC
13	.	.	TRBV7-2	TRBJ2-1	CASSRSSYNEQFF	TGTGCCAGCAGCCGGAGTTCCTACAATGAGCAGTTCTTC
9	.	.	TRBV12-3/TRBV12-4	TRBJ2-2	CAINGELFF	TGTGCCATTAACGGGGAGCTGTTTTTT
16	TRBD1	.	TRBV11-2	TRBJ2-4	CASSSGFWDSKNIQYF	TGTGCCAGCAGCTCGGGGTTTTGGGACAGTAAAAACATTCAGTACTTC
15	.	.	TRBV19	TRBJ1-4	CASNLQGGENEKLFF	TGTGCCAGTAACCTACAGGGTGGGGAAAATGAAAAACTGTTTTTT
18	TRBD2	few	TRBV11-2	TRBJ2-1	CASSPRLAQPPSSNEQFF	TGTGCCAGCAGCCCCCGACTAGCCCAGCCGCCCAGCAGCAATGAGCAGTTCTTC
14	TRBD1	.	TRBV28	TRBJ1-2	CASTWDRGLQGYTF	TGTGCCAGCACCTGGGACAGGGGCCTTCAAGGCTACACCTTC
16	.	.	TRBV3-1/TRBV3-2	TRBJ2-7	CASSRKGVQGRGEQYF	TGTGCCAGCAGCCGGAAAGGAGTCCAGGGAAGGGGCGAGCAGTACTTC
16	.	once	TRBV5-4	TRBJ1-2	CASSLAGGRNNYGYTF	TGTGCCAGCAGCTTGGCCGGGGGGCGCAATAACTATGGCTACACCTTC
12	TRBD1	once	TRBV28	TRBJ1-5	CASWTGGQPQHF	TGTGCCAGCTGGACAGGGGGTCAGCCCCAGCATTTT